The source of this TCR beta chain is a study of chemoradiotherapy in HPV16-positive cancers (dated by TCRdb to 2022 to 2024). The study in broad terms: Candidate HPV-specific T-cell clones and common TCR motifs were defined by functional T-cell assays performed on cells from two HPV16-positive patients. The study asked whether T-cell immunity against the HPV oncoproteins E6 and E7 changes during chemoradiotherapy and whether it affects survival. The candidate HPV-specific TCRs and motifs were subsequently tracked in TCR repertoires obtained from roughly 85 patients with HPV-related cancers.

General findings and caveats noted by the study authors: The functional definition of HPV-specific T cells came from only two HPV16-positive patients, and the survival association was reported for HPV16-positive patients. Expansion of candidate HPV-specific clones and E7-related TCR motifs was observed in the tumor microenvironment during treatment, whereas no such expansion was observed for non-HPV-specific T cells. In HPV16-positive patients, expansion of HPV-responsive T cells during chemoradiotherapy was associated with improved recurrence-free survival.

As regards this clone: Its antigen remains unidentified. No per-base quality is available; no much larger clone lies one base away.

The library was produced with the immunoSEQ multiplex PCR assay. This immuneACCESS table, as held by TCRdb, lists in-frame sequences with V and J called but not all clones. Of the missing ones, under half trace to an unresolved V gene in checked studies; the others have no known cause. This sample lists 53,000 or so clones; around nine tenths were detected once. Roughly 3% of the sample is held by the ten biggest clonotypes. Repertoires were sampled multiple times during chemoradiotherapy, which allowed clonal expansion in the tumor microenvironment to be followed. Source: blood, taken from a patient who underwent chemoradiotherapy. The TCR originated in a human donor with HPV-associated anogenital cancer.

The nucleotide sequence reads as follows: TGTGCCAGCAGCTTGGACGGTTACAATGAGCAGTTCTTC. Translated, this gives CASSLDGYNEQFF. The chain is assembled from TRBV5-4 and TRBJ2-1; no D segment can be confidently identified. In the germline V gene (reference sequence), CDR1 corresponds to SGHNT and CDR2 to YYREEE. The CDR3 spans 13 residues, from the cysteine through the phenylalanine. Only CDR3 DNA is held: 39 bases, read in frame from base 1. V was cut back by 0 bases and J by 4 bases, leaving a gap of 5 bases between them.